These 15 T cell receptor beta chains originate from one sample sequenced in a study of CD4 T cells in relation to SARS-CoV-2 and coronaviruses. For these TCRs, the target antigens are not known. CD4+ T cells from unexposed donors were obtained before the COVID-19 pandemic (2011-2018). After approximately 10 days of culture, CD4+ T cells were isolated. This table comes from immunoSEQ multiplex PCR, and its TCRdb copy is limited to in-frame clones, with some not included. The table records some 16,000 clones, roughly three quarters of them present only once. The specimen was CD4+ T cells from PBMCs, cultured in vitro. The receptor set was obtained from a human donor in good health.

This sequence joins TRBV20-1 and TRBJ1-5; the D gene is possibly TRBD1 (5 bases). The CDR3 is 13 amino acids. Trimming left V 3 bases short and J 6 bases short, with 12 bases between. Germline V gene lookup returns CDR1 DFQATT and CDR2 SNEGSKA (reference sequence). CDR3 sequence: CSASNPGGQPQHF. CDR3 DNA: TGCAGTGCTAGTAACCCTGGGGGTCAGCCCCAGCATTTT.

The rearrangement joins TRBV6-1 to TRBJ1-3; a weak D match, TRBD1 (5 bases). The V gene lost 3 bases and the J gene lost 4 bases, with 13 bases spanning the gap. This CDR3 is 15 amino acids long. Per the germline V gene, CDR1 is MNHNS and CDR2 is SASEGT. In DNA, the CDR3 is TGTGCCAGCAGTGATCACGGGGCGCGGGGAAACACCATATATTTT. This sequence encodes CASSDHGARGNTIYF.

This clone has a single count. The V and J genes are TRBV4-1 and TRBJ2-5; D is perhaps TRBD2 (5 bases). The CDR3 length is 16 residues. Per the germline V gene, CDR1 is MGHRA and CDR2 is YSYEKL. The ends were cut back, 2 bases at V and 4 bases at J, with 17 bases in the middle. The CDR3 is CASSQNYQQSGETQYF. Here the CDR3 DNA reads TGCGCCAGCAGCCAAAATTATCAACAGAGCGGAGAGACCCAGTACTTC.

This clone has only a few counts. The V and J genes are TRBV7-2 and TRBJ2-1; 7 positions agree with TRBD1. There are 15 residues in the CDR3. J lost 6 bases, V lost 3 bases, and 8 bases had no gene match. The germline V gene has CDR1 SGHTA and CDR2 FQGNSA. As DNA, the CDR3 is TGTGCCAGCAGCTTGAGTCAGGGGGTGCGCAATGAGCAGTTCTTC. Its translation is CASSLSQGVRNEQFF.

CDR3 residues: CASSLKGSYEQYF. Written as DNA, the CDR3 is TGTGCCAGCAGTTTAAAGGGCAGCTACGAGCAGTACTTC. The chain employs TRBV12-3 or TRBV12-4 and TRBJ2-7; D unclear. CDR3 length: 13 amino acids. Trimming removed 2 bases at V and 3 bases at J, with 8 bases between.

This rearrangement joins TRBV23-1 to TRBJ1-1; D might be TRBD1 (5 bases). TRBV23-1 is designated an ORF whose function remains uncertain. Trimming took off 0 bases at V and 7 bases at J, with 15 bases between the two ends. The CDR3 length is 15 residues. In DNA, the CDR3 is TGCGCCAGCAGTCAATCGAGGGGAGGATACGGTGAAGCTTTCTTT. It yields the protein CASSQSRGGYGEAFF.

The rearrangement links TRBV19 to TRBJ1-6; D unresolved. CDR1 is LNHDA and CDR2 is SQIVND in the germline V gene (reference sequence). Between the trimmed V and J ends, which lost 2 bases and 6 bases, there was a span of 8 bases. The length of the CDR3 is 14 residues. The CDR3 DNA reads as TGTGCCAGTAGTATAAAGGCCTTTAATTCACCCCTCCACTTT. Protein product: CASSIKAFNSPLHF. Full variable domain (outside the CDR3, taken from reference TRBV19 and TRBJ1-6): DGGITQSPKYLFRKEGQNVTLSCEQNLNHDAMYWYRQDPGQGLRLIYYSQIVNDFQKGDIAEGYSVSREKKESFPLTVTSAQKNPTAFYLCASSIKAFNSPLHFGNGTRLTVT.

The chain employs TRBV28 and TRBJ2-2; 11 nucleotides align to TRBD1. This CDR3 is built from 16 residues. J lost 3 bases, V lost 4 bases, and 4 bases had no gene match. The V gene's germline CDR1 is MDHEN and CDR2 SYDVKM. CDR3 residues: CASSSGTGGYTGELFF. In DNA form, the CDR3 reads TGTGCCAGCAGTTCCGGGACAGGGGGTTACACCGGGGAGCTGTTTTTT.

The chain has TRBV21-1 and TRBJ2-2; TRBD1 was called by the table and not checked on the DNA. TRBV21-1 is deemed a pseudogene. The CDR3 extends over 20 amino acids. In DNA form, the CDR3 reads TGTGCCAGCAGCAAAGCGTGCAGGGAATTGGGCCTTATCCACACCGGGGAGCTGTTTTTT. Translated: CASSKACRELGLIHTGELFF.

The CDR3 sequence is CASSVGPTANQPQHF. CDR3 DNA: TGTGCCAGCAGCGTAGGCCCCACAGCTAATCAGCCCCAGCATTTT. The V call is TRBV9, the J call TRBJ1-5, with D unclear. The CDR3 contains 15 residues. CDR1 is SGDLS and CDR2 is YYNGEE in the germline V gene. V was cut by 0 bases and J by 4 bases, with 11 bases left in between.

The CDR3 coding sequence is TGCAGCGTTGCGTGGCAACTCTACGAGCAGTACTTC. Amino acids: CSVAWQLYEQYF. The J gene is TRBJ2-7, the V gene TRBV29-1; no clear D. The germline gives CDR1 SQVTM, CDR2 ANQGSEA. The CDR3 length is 12 residues. V shed 4 bases and J shed 3 bases, with 10 bases lying between them.

The V call is TRBV14, the J call TRBJ2-7, with 13 nucleotides matching TRBD2. The CDR3 length is 17 residues. Looked up from germline, CDR1 is SGHDN and CDR2 is FVKESK. Trimming took 5 bases from V and 0 from J; bases not matched to a gene: 7. The DNA for the CDR3 is TGTGCCAGCAGCTTGGGACTAGCGGGACCCTCCTCCTACGAGCAGTACTTC. It is translated as CASSLGLAGPSSYEQYF.

This clone has more than one count but fewer than ten. The chain combines TRBV7-8 with TRBJ1-1, with 8 bases aligning to TRBD1. Germline V gene sequence: CDR1 SGHVS, CDR2 FQNEAQ. The V segment lost 3 bases and the J segment 3 bases; nucleotides outside the gene matches: 3. The length of the CDR3 is 14 residues. CDR3 amino acids: CASSFGQGYTEAFF. The CDR3 bases are TGTGCCAGCAGCTTCGGACAGGGATACACTGAAGCTTTCTTT.

The chain joins TRBV19 to TRBJ2-7; the D call may be TRBD1 or TRBD2 (5 bases each). CDR1 LNHDA and CDR2 SQIVND come from the germline V gene (reference sequence). The CDR3 totals 15 residues. V lost 3 bases to trimming and J lost 6 bases, with 18 bases between them. The CDR3: CASSIGAQGVGEQYF. The DNA for the CDR3 is TGTGCCAGTAGTATCGGGGCTCAGGGAGTTGGCGAGCAGTACTTC.

The chain has TRBV19 and TRBJ1-4; TRBD1 might be the D (5 bases). Germline V gives CDR1 LNHDA, CDR2 SQIVND (reference sequence). The CDR3 totals 14 residues. V lost 7 bases and J 7 bases, leaving 16 bases between the germline ends. The CDR3 DNA sequence: TGTGCCAGTAACTTTGTGCAGGGCGGTGAAAAACTGTTTTTT. Its translation is CASNFVQGGEKLFF. Combining the CDR3 with reference TRBV19 and TRBJ1-4 gives the whole variable domain DGGITQSPKYLFRKEGQNVTLSCEQNLNHDAMYWYRQDPGQGLRLIYYSQIVNDFQKGDIAEGYSVSREKKESFPLTVTSAQKNPTAFYLCASNFVQGGEKLFFGSGTQLSVL.